Shown below are 10 T cell receptor beta chains from a single sample sequenced in a study of blood T cells in healthy people across ages. A second PCR, run for about 6 to 11 cycles, used a sample-barcoded 5' primer plus a J-beta primer mix. TCRdb processed the 5' RACE reads anew with MiXCR; each CDR3 protein has one entry. Found here are 700,000 or so distinct CDR3 sequences, 35% to 50% of them singletons; the top ten hold about 30%. Sample: blood. These receptors originate from an elderly man in good health.

Worth noting for this clonotype: A single base separates this from a much larger clone, so it may be a read error. The rearrangement links TRBV29-1 to TRBJ2-3; 8 bases line up with TRBD2. Looked up from germline, CDR1 is SQVTM and CDR2 is ANQGSEA. The CDR3 consists of 14 residues. DNA of the CDR3: TGCAACGTTGTTCGGCGGGAGGCTCCAAATACGCAGTATTTT. Its protein is CNVVRREAPNTQYF.

This clonotype has just a few counts. The chain recombines TRBV7-2 with TRBJ2-6, with TRBD1 matching over 9 bases. CDR1 is SGHTA and CDR2 is FQGNSA in the germline V gene. This CDR3 has 16 residues. CDR3: CAGRTGALSGANVLTF. The CDR3 DNA sequence: TGTGCAGGTCGGACAGGGGCACTCTCTGGGGCCAACGTCCTGACTTTC.

Notes on this clonotype: At one of its ends the junction is not consistent with the germline gene, which may arise from a read error. The chain recombines TRBV7-2 with TRBJ2-3; 12 nucleotides agree with TRBD2. The CDR3 consists of 16 residues. In germline, CDR1 is SGHTA, CDR2 FQGNSA. The CDR3 sequence: CASSEASGGGTDTQYF. DNA for the CDR3: TGTGCCAGCAGCGAAGCTAGCGGGGGGGGCACCGATACGCAGTATTTT. Full variable domain (remainder filled in from reference TRBV7-2 and TRBJ2-3): GAGVSQSPSNKVTEKGKDVELRCDPISGHTALYWYRQSLGQGLEFLIYFQGNSAPDKSGLPSDRFSAERTGGSVSTLTIQRTQQEDSAVYLCASSEASGGGTDTQYFGPGTRLTVL.

Ten or more counts support this clonotype. The rearrangement uses TRBV6-5 and TRBJ2-1, with 13 nucleotides matching TRBD2. The CDR3 runs 14 residues. With V trimmed by 6 bases and J by 14 bases, 10 bases remained unmatched. CDR1 and CDR2 from the germline V gene are MNHEY and SVGAGI. The CDR3 region has the DNA TGTGCCAGCAGATCCGGGACTAGCGGGAATCCGAAGTTCTTC. This encodes CASRSGTSGNPKFF.

The chain links TRBV2 to TRBJ2-3, with D possibly TRBD1 on 6 matching bases. Germline V lookup: CDR1 SNHLY, CDR2 FYNNEI. This CDR3 spans 14 amino acids. The V gene lost 6 bases and the J gene lost 4 bases, with 14 bases spanning the gap. The CDR3 DNA reads as TGTGCCAGCAGGGAGACCGGACAGTCAGATACGCAGTATTTT. This codes for CASRETGQSDTQYF.

At least ten counts were recorded for this clonotype. The chain couples TRBV10-2 to TRBJ2-5; 12 nucleotides match TRBD2. From germline, CDR1 is WSHSY and CDR2 SAAADI. The CDR3 extends over 14 amino acids. V dropped 8 bases and J dropped 2; count of bases not matched to a gene: 3. The CDR3 sequence is CASSTSGSQETQYF. In DNA, the CDR3 is TGCGCCAGCTCGACTAGCGGGAGTCAAGAGACCCAGTACTTC.

The chain employs TRBV28 and TRBJ1-1; D is ambiguous. The CDR3 loop spans 15 amino acids. Looked up from germline, CDR1 is MDHEN and CDR2 is SYDVKM. V was shortened by 6 bases and J by 3 bases, with 17 bases between the two germline ends. The CDR3 bases are TGTGCCAGCAGCTCCCCATCGGGAGCGGACACTGAAGCTTTCTTT. This sequence encodes CASSSPSGADTEAFF.

The J gene is TRBJ2-3, the V gene TRBV20-1, with D perhaps matching TRBD1 (6 bases). CDR1 and CDR2 (germline): DFQATT, SNEGSKA (reference sequence). V was pared by 0 bases and J by 6 bases, with 10 bases between. The CDR3 is 13 amino acids. The CDR3 DNA reads TGCAGTGCTAGAGAGGGGGCTGGGGATACGCAGTATTTT. Its protein is CSAREGAGDTQYF.

This clonotype was observed a few times. The V and J genes are TRBV25-1 and TRBJ2-3; 7 bases match TRBD1. This CDR3 is 15 amino acids long. The trim removed 3 bases at V and 3 bases at J, leaving 6 bases unmatched. Germline V gene sequence: CDR1 MGHDK, CDR2 SYGVNS. The CDR3 region is CASSDSGTATDTQYF. The CDR3 coding sequence is TGTGCCAGCAGTGACTCGGGGACAGCTACAGATACGCAGTATTTT. The full variable domain, in which reference TRBV25-1 and TRBJ2-3 provide the parts outside the CDR3, is EADIYQTPRYLVIGTGKKITLECSQTMGHDKMYWYQQDPGMELHLIHYSYGVNSTEKGDLSSESTVSRIRTEHFPLTLESARPSHTSQYLCASSDSGTATDTQYFGPGTRLTVL.

V is TRBV29-1 and J is TRBJ2-6; D ambiguous. V shed 6 bases and J shed 1 base, with 7 bases lying between them. This CDR3 region has 13 residues. From germline, CDR1 is SQVTM and CDR2 ANQGSEA. The CDR3 sequence is CSVQLSGANVLTF. CDR3 DNA sequence: TGCAGCGTACAGCTTTCTGGGGCCAACGTCCTGACTTTC. The full variable domain, in which reference TRBV29-1 and TRBJ2-6 provide the parts outside the CDR3, is SAVISQKPSRDICQRGTSLTIQCQVDSQVTMMFWYRQQPGQSLTLIATANQGSEATYESGFVIDKFPISRPNLTFSTLTVSNMSPEDSSIYLCSVQLSGANVLTFGAGSRLTVL.